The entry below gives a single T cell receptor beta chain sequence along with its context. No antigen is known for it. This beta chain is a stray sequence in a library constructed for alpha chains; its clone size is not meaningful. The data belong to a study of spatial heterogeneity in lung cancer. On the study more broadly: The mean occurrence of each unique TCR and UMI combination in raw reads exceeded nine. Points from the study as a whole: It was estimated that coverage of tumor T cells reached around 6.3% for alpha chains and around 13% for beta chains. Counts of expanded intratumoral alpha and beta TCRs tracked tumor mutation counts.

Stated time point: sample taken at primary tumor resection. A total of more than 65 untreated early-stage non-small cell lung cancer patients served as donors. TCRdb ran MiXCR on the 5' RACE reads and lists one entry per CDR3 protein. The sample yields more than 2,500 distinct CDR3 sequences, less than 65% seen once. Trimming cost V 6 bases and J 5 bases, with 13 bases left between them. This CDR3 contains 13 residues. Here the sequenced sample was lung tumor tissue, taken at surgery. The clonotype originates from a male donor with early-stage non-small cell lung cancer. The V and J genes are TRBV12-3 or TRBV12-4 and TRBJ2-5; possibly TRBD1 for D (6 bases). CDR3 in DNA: TGTGCCAGCAGCGAACAGGGTCCTGAGACCCAGTACTTC. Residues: CASSEQGPETQYF.